The 21 T cell receptor beta chains below all came from one sample that was sequenced in a study of blood T cell repertoires in COVID-19. The table came from immunoSEQ multiplex PCR; TCRdb's copy has only in-frame clones and leaves some out. The sample records roughly 100,000 clones, around 90% being singletons. Sequenced: peripheral blood. Receptor source: a woman aged 45-65 years in a cohort sampled during active COVID-19.

This clone has only one observation. The genes are TRBV18 and TRBJ1-1; D not resolved. The V gene lost 3 bases and the J gene lost 6 bases, with 11 bases spanning the gap. The CDR3 has 13 residues. Germline CDR1 reads KGHSH; CDR2 reads LQKENI. CDR3 loop: CASSPNQDSEAFF. CDR3 sequence (DNA): TGTGCCAGCTCACCCAACCAGGATTCTGAAGCTTTCTTT.

This chain connects TRBV7-9 to TRBJ1-4; 9 positions match TRBD1. The germline V gene has CDR1 SEHNR and CDR2 FQNEAQ (reference sequence). CDR3 length equals 19 residues. J was trimmed by 7 bases and V by 5 bases; bases with no gene match: 20. CDR3 sequence reads: CASSNPGTGYFDQAEKLFF. In nucleotides, the CDR3 is TGTGCCAGCAGCAACCCAGGGACAGGGTATTTTGACCAGGCTGAAAAACTGTTTTTT. Drawing the rest from reference TRBV7-9 and TRBJ1-4, the complete variable domain is DTGVSQNPRHKITKRGQNVTFRCDPISEHNRLYWYRQTLGQGPEFLTYFQNEAQLEKSRLLSDRFSAERPKGSFSTLEIQRTEQGDSAMYLCASSNPGTGYFDQAEKLFFGSGTQLSVL.

This clone came up once. The chain is built from TRBV5-1 and TRBJ2-1; TRBD2 agrees at 8 bases. The junction had 13 bases not matched to a gene; V was cut back by 4 bases and J by 4 bases. The length of the CDR3 is 17 residues. CDR1 and CDR2 from the germline V gene are SGHRS and YFSETQ. The CDR3 reads CASSPPPGRGVYNEQFF. The CDR3 DNA follows: TGCGCCAGCAGCCCCCCCCCTGGGCGGGGGGTATACAATGAGCAGTTCTTC.

The CDR3 nucleotides are TGCGCCAGCAGCCCCTGGGACAGGTTTGACGAGCAGTACTTC. This sequence encodes CASSPWDRFDEQYF. The chain links TRBV5-1 to TRBJ2-7; 8 bases line up with TRBD1. The CDR3 totals 14 residues. Per germline, CDR1 SGHRS and CDR2 YFSETQ. With V trimmed by 4 bases and J by 5 bases, 8 bases remained unmatched.

This rearrangement joins TRBV5-1 to TRBJ1-2; D gene unclear. Germline V CDR1 and CDR2: SGHRS, YFSETQ. The length of the CDR3 is 14 residues. The V end lost 0 bases, the J end lost 0 bases, and 6 bases lay between the germline ends. The CDR3 reads CASSLVGANYGYTF. The CDR3 coding sequence is TGCGCCAGCAGCTTGGTTGGAGCTAACTATGGCTACACCTTC.

With regard to this clone: The same CDR3 also results from other DNA sequences found in this sample. The CDR3 DNA reads TGTGCCAGTCTGGGGCAGGGCGATCAGCCCCAGCATTTT. Amino acid sequence: CASLGQGDQPQHF. The chain couples TRBV6-5 to TRBJ1-5; possible D gene TRBD1, 5 bases. Germline CDR1 reads MNHEY; CDR2 reads SVGAGI. CDR3 length equals 13 residues. Trimming took off 9 bases at V and 5 bases at J, with 14 bases between the two ends.

The chain joins TRBV11-2 to TRBJ1-1, with D perhaps TRBD1 (6 bases). The germline V gene encodes CDR1 SGHAT and CDR2 FQNNGV. This CDR3 has 16 amino acids. The V end lost 4 bases, the J end lost 1 base, and 16 bases lay between the germline ends. The CDR3 loop is CASSSRGGNGNTEAFF. The CDR3 bases are TGTGCCAGCAGCTCGCGGGGGGGCAATGGGAACACTGAAGCTTTCTTT.

The rearrangement links TRBV28 to TRBJ2-1, with 12 positions matching TRBD2. CDR1 and CDR2 from the germline V gene are MDHEN and SYDVKM. There are 17 residues in the CDR3. The V segment lost 7 bases and the J segment 8 bases; nucleotides outside the gene matches: 15. CDR3 nucleotides: TGTGCCAGCACCTCCATATATCGGCTAGCGGGAGGGTATGAGCAGTTCTTC. This codes for CASTSIYRLAGGYEQFF.

CDR3 DNA sequence: TGTGCCAGCAGCTCTACCGTGAACGAGCTGTTTTTT. As protein: CASSSTVNELFF. The chain couples TRBV9 to TRBJ2-2; the D is unclear. V was cut by 4 bases and J by 11 bases, with 12 bases left in between. The germline V gene encodes CDR1 SGDLS and CDR2 YYNGEE. There are 12 residues in the CDR3.

The chain joins TRBV30 to TRBJ2-5; 9 bases agree with TRBD1. J gave up 5 bases and V 3 bases, and 10 bases lay outside the gene matches. The CDR3 is 15 amino acids. Germline-derived CDR1 and CDR2 are GTSNPN and SVGIG (reference sequence). CDR3 sequence (DNA): TGTGCCTGGAGCCCCGGACAGGGGCGATGGGAGACCCAGTACTTC. This gives the protein CAWSPGQGRWETQYF.

The chain is built from TRBV4-1 and TRBJ2-7; 8 bases are a match to TRBD2. This CDR3 spans 15 amino acids. Germline V lookup: CDR1 MGHRA, CDR2 YSYEKL. V lost 5 bases and J lost 3; bases outside the gene matches: 9. The CDR3: CASSSTAGGYYEQYF. CDR3 in DNA: TGCGCCAGCAGCTCGACCGCGGGGGGATACTACGAGCAGTACTTC.

This clone was counted a few times. This chain uses TRBV10-1 with TRBJ2-7; 8 nucleotides align to TRBD1. The CDR3 covers 15 residues. Germline trimming cut 2 bases from V and 5 bases from J; bases unmatched to any gene: 8. Germline values: CDR1 WNHNN, CDR2 SYGVQD (reference sequence). CDR3 DNA sequence: TGCGCCAGCAGTGAGACCTCGGACAGGGTGAACGAGCAGTACTTC. This encodes CASSETSDRVNEQYF.

The J gene is TRBJ1-1, the V gene TRBV11-3; 7 bases are a match to TRBD1. V lost 5 bases, J lost 6 bases, and 3 bases stayed unmatched. The CDR3 loop spans 12 amino acids. CDR1 SGHNT and CDR2 YENEEA come from the germline V gene. The CDR3 DNA is TGTGCCAGCAGCCTCACAGGGGCTGAAGCTTTCTTT. This sequence encodes CASSLTGAEAFF. Drawing the rest from reference TRBV11-3 and TRBJ1-1, the complete variable domain is EAGVVQSPRYKIIEKKQPVAFWCNPISGHNTLYWYLQNLGQGPELLIRYENEEAVDDSQLPKDRFSAERLKGVDSTLKIQPAELGDSAVYLCASSLTGAEAFFGQGTRLTVV.

This sequence joins TRBV28 and TRBJ1-1; possibly TRBD1 for D (5 bases). The germline V gene encodes CDR1 MDHEN and CDR2 SYDVKM. V was clipped by 5 bases and J by 4 bases, with 11 bases between them. CDR3 length: 13 amino acids. The CDR3 nucleotides read TGTGCCAGCAGTACGTACAGGCCCACTGAAGCTTTCTTT. Its translation: CASSTYRPTEAFF. Full variable domain (outside the CDR3, taken from reference TRBV28 and TRBJ1-1): DVKVTQSSRYLVKRTGEKVFLECVQDMDHENMFWYRQDPGLGLRLIYFSYDVKMKEKGDIPEGYSVSREKKERFSLILESASTNQTSMYLCASSTYRPTEAFFGQGTRLTVV.

The V call is TRBV18, the J call TRBJ2-5, with D tentatively TRBD2 (7 bases). Per germline, CDR1 KGHSH and CDR2 LQKENI. The CDR3 sequence is 15 residues long. Deletions cut 2 bases from V and 3 bases from J, with 13 bases between. The CDR3 DNA sequence: TGTGCCAGCTCACCAAAAGCGGGACACGAAGAGACCCAGTACTTC. It is translated as CASSPKAGHEETQYF.

This clone was counted a single time. The chain recombines TRBV11-2 with TRBJ2-7; the match to TRBD1 covers 8 bases. CDR3 length: 13 residues. V shed 10 bases and J 6 bases; nucleotides not matched to a gene: 11. Germline assignment: CDR1 SGHAT and CDR2 FQNNGV. The CDR3 is CATATDRAREQYF. In DNA, the CDR3 is TGTGCCACCGCAACGGACAGGGCGCGCGAGCAGTACTTC.

The J gene is TRBJ1-5, the V gene TRBV2; D not certain. Germline V CDR1 and CDR2: SNHLY, FYNNEI. The CDR3 runs to 15 residues. The V end lost 7 bases, the J end lost 2 bases, and 15 bases lay between the germline ends. The CDR3 nucleotides read TGTGCCAGCAAACCCGACGCTGGAGGCAATCAGCCCCAGCATTTT. It yields the protein CASKPDAGGNQPQHF.

The chain links TRBV3-1 (or the pseudogene TRBV3-2) to TRBJ1-2; D possibly corresponds to TRBD1 (6 bases). The ends were cut back, 0 bases at V and 6 bases at J, with 17 bases in the middle. The CDR3 consists of 16 residues. The germline CDR1 and CDR2 sequences are LGHDT and YNNKEL (reference sequence). The CDR3 nucleotides are TGTGCCAGCAGCCAAGATGGGATCAGGGGTTCTGATGGCTACACCTTC. It yields the protein CASSQDGIRGSDGYTF.

This clone was seen just once. The chain carries TRBV19 and TRBJ1-3; TRBD1 is a possible D gene (6 bases). Trimming left V 3 bases short and J 8 bases short, with 14 bases between. From germline, CDR1 is LNHDA and CDR2 SQIVND (reference sequence). This CDR3 has 14 residues. The CDR3, as DNA: TGTGCCAGTAGTATTAACAGGGACCTCCACACCATATATTTT. Its protein is CASSINRDLHTIYF.

V is TRBV10-3 and J is TRBJ2-7; no reliable D call. CDR1 and CDR2 (germline): ENHRY, SYGVKD. Trimming cost V 6 bases and J 0 bases, with 9 bases left between them. There are 13 residues in the CDR3. The CDR3 nucleotides are TGTGCCATCAGGAACAGCCTCTCCTACGAGCAGTACTTC. Translating it yields CAIRNSLSYEQYF.

The CDR3 loop reads CASSPPTSGNLKRELFF. The CDR3 nucleotides are TGTGCCAGCTCACCACCCACTAGCGGGAACCTCAAAAGGGAGCTGTTTTTT. V and J are TRBV18 and TRBJ2-2; TRBD2 matches 10 bases. Germline trimming cut 0 bases from V and 9 bases from J; bases unmatched to any gene: 10. CDR1 is KGHSH and CDR2 is LQKENI in the germline V gene. This CDR3 has 17 amino acids. Based on the CDR3 plus reference TRBV18 and TRBJ2-2, the full variable domain is NAGVMQNPRHLVRRRGQEARLRCSPMKGHSHVYWYRQLPEEGLKFMVYLQKENIIDESGMPKERFSAEFPKEGPSILRIQQVVRGDSAAYFCASSPPTSGNLKRELFFGEGSRLTVL.